The 2 T cell receptor beta chains reported below all come from one sample, sequenced in a study of OX40 agonist ivuxolimab in advanced cancers. TCRdb's table, derived via immunoSEQ multiplex PCR, lists solely in-frame clones and lacks some. The table lists roughly 100,000 clones, almost 90% of them singletons. The sample consisted of CD4+ or CD8+ T cells sorted from blood, taken in a trial of the OX40 agonist ivuxolimab. The receptors were gathered from an adult with an advanced solid tumor such as melanoma, head and neck, liver or kidney cancer.

The CDR3 nucleotides read TGTGCCAGCAGGGAGACAGGGAACCCCTACGAGCAGTACTTC. Protein sequence: CASRETGNPYEQYF. The chain employs TRBV28 and TRBJ2-7; 7 bases align to TRBD1. CDR3 size: 14 residues. The J segment lost 2 bases and the V segment lost 6 bases, leaving 7 bases of the junction unmatched. Germline V CDR1 and CDR2: MDHEN, SYDVKM.

The chain combines TRBV5-4 with TRBJ1-6; D call uncertain. V was shortened by 4 bases and J by 10 bases, with 15 bases between the two germline ends. The CDR3 contains 14 residues. Germline V lookup: CDR1 SGHNT, CDR2 YYREEE (reference sequence). The CDR3 loop is CASSPRRVNSPLHF. CDR3 sequence (DNA): TGTGCCAGCAGCCCCCGAAGGGTAAACTCACCCCTCCACTTT.